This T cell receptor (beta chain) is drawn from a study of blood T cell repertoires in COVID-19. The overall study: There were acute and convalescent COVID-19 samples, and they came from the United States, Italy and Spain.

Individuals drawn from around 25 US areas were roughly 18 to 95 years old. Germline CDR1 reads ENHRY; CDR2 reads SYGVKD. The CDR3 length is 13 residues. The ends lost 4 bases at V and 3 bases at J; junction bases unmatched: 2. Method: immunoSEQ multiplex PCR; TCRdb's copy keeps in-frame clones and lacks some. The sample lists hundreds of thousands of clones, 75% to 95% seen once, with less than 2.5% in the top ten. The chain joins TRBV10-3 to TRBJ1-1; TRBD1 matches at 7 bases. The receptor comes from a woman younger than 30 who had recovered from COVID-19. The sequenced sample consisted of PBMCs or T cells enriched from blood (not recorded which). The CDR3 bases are TGTGCCATCAGTGCAGGGGGGTACACTGAAGCTTTCTTT. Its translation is CAISAGGYTEAFF.